The next 18 T cell receptor beta chains were all read from a single sample in a study of cytomegalovirus exposure and HLA in healthy donors. PCR used 60 Vbeta primers and 13 Jbeta primers. Repertoires were generated with immunoSEQ multiplex PCR, while TCRdb's copy carries only in-frame clones and drops some. The data contain roughly 140,000 clones, approximately 80% of them singletons. Input material: PBMCs. The receptors were gathered from a woman under 30 in good health and CMV-seropositive.

This clone was recorded only once. The chain uses TRBV30 and TRBJ2-1; weak D call: TRBD1 (6 bases). Germline-derived CDR1 and CDR2 are GTSNPN and SVGIG (reference sequence). The CDR3 has 14 residues. V gave up 6 bases and J gave up 3 bases, with 15 bases separating them. In DNA form, the CDR3 reads TGTGCCTGTCCCGACAGGAGCTACTACAATGAGCAGTTCTTC. It yields the protein CACPDRSYYNEQFF. The full variable domain, its missing parts supplied by reference TRBV30 and TRBJ2-1, is SQTIHQWPATLVQPVGSPLSLECTVEGTSNPNLYWYRQAAGRGLQLLFYSVGIGQISSEVPQNLSASRPQDRQFILSSKKLLLSDSGFYLCACPDRSYYNEQFFGPGTRLTVL.

The gene calls are TRBV28 and TRBJ2-7; 8 nucleotides align to TRBD1. Losses at the gene ends were 4 bases for V and 2 bases for J; bases not matched to a gene: 10. From germline, CDR1 is MDHEN and CDR2 SYDVKM. The CDR3 contains 16 residues. The chain's CDR3 is CASSSNLQGAAYEQYF. CDR3 DNA sequence: TGTGCCAGCAGTTCCAACCTCCAGGGGGCGGCCTACGAGCAGTACTTC. Full variable domain (missing parts from reference TRBV28 and TRBJ2-7): DVKVTQSSRYLVKRTGEKVFLECVQDMDHENMFWYRQDPGLGLRLIYFSYDVKMKEKGDIPEGYSVSREKKERFSLILESASTNQTSMYLCASSSNLQGAAYEQYFGPGTRLTVT.

The chain employs TRBV27 and TRBJ2-1, with 8 bases lining up with TRBD1. The CDR3 is 15 residues long. V lost 3 bases and J lost 6; bases outside the gene matches: 7. Germline V CDR1 and CDR2: MNHEY, SMNVEV (reference sequence). The CDR3 coding sequence is TGTGCCAGCAGTTTTACCCAGGGGGCTGGCAATGAGCAGTTCTTC. Translation gives CASSFTQGAGNEQFF.

CDR3 amino acids: CASSLVYPYEQYF. CDR3 sequence (DNA): TGTGCCAGCAGTTTGGTCTACCCCTACGAGCAGTACTTC. The gene calls are TRBV27 and TRBJ2-7; no reliable D call. The CDR3 contains 13 residues. V lost 3 bases and J lost 2, with 8 bases in between. Per germline, CDR1 MNHEY and CDR2 SMNVEV (reference sequence).

The genes are TRBV5-6 and TRBJ1-4, with D possibly TRBD1 on 6 matching bases. CDR1 SGHDT and CDR2 YYEEEE come from the germline V gene. This CDR3 spans 16 amino acids. V dropped 3 bases and J dropped 2 bases, with 14 bases sitting between them. CDR3 residues: CASSSTGSSTNEKLFF. In nucleotides, the CDR3 is TGTGCCAGCAGCTCAACAGGGAGCTCGACTAATGAAAAACTGTTTTTT.

Here the CDR3 reads CASSEDRATEAFF. The CDR3 DNA sequence: TGTGCCAGCAGTGAGGACAGGGCCACTGAAGCTTTCTTT. The rearrangement joins TRBV2 to TRBJ1-1; 8 positions match TRBD1. The V gene end was trimmed by 3 bases and the J gene end by 4 bases; junction bases not matched to a gene: 1. This CDR3 region has 13 residues. The germline V gene encodes CDR1 SNHLY and CDR2 FYNNEI.

This clone was found a few times. The chain recombines TRBV5-1 with TRBJ2-1, with TRBD1 as a possible D gene (6 bases). The V and J ends lost 2 bases and 5 bases respectively, with 8 bases between them. The CDR3 runs 13 residues. Germline CDR1 and CDR2: SGHRS and YFSETQ. The CDR3 loop reads CASSFRTDNEQFF. The CDR3 coding sequence is TGCGCCAGCAGCTTCCGGACAGACAATGAGCAGTTCTTC.

The chain has TRBV5-1 and TRBJ2-5; D uncertain. The germline CDR1 and CDR2 sequences are SGHRS and YFSETQ. The CDR3 has 13 amino acids. Trimming shortened V by 6 bases and J by 3 bases, and 12 bases separated the two germline ends. CDR3 protein: CASNPVGEETQYF. The CDR3 bases are TGCGCCAGCAACCCAGTGGGCGAAGAGACCCAGTACTTC.

The CDR3: CASGGSWGVGDRKAFF. The CDR3 nucleotides are TGTGCCAGCGGGGGGAGTTGGGGGGTGGGAGACAGAAAAGCTTTCTTT. This sequence joins TRBV28 and TRBJ1-1, with D tentatively TRBD1 (5 bases). The germline V gene has CDR1 MDHEN and CDR2 SYDVKM. Trimming took off 8 bases at V and 9 bases at J, with 28 bases between the two ends. There are 16 residues in the CDR3.

This clone was seen more than once but under ten times. The chain has TRBV6-1 and TRBJ2-5, with 13 positions matching TRBD2. The CDR3 is made up of 15 amino acids. J was trimmed by 4 bases and V by 2 bases; bases with no gene match: 1. In germline, CDR1 is MNHNS, CDR2 SASEGT. DNA for the CDR3: TGTGCCAGCAGTGAAACTAGCGGGGGGGCAGAGACCCAGTACTTC. Its translation: CASSETSGGAETQYF.

This clone was counted between two and nine times. J is TRBJ1-1 and V is TRBV28; 10 bases are shared with TRBD1. The CDR3 has 14 amino acids. With V trimmed by 5 bases and J by 5 bases, 5 bases remained unmatched. Germline assignment: CDR1 MDHEN and CDR2 SYDVKM. The CDR3 bases are TGTGCCAGCAGTCCCAGACAGGGGGCTACTGAAGCTTTCTTT. As protein: CASSPRQGATEAFF.

J is TRBJ1-6 and V is TRBV6-4; D is ambiguous. From germline, CDR1 is MRHNA and CDR2 SNTAGT. This CDR3 is built from 15 residues. V lost 5 bases, J lost 6 bases, and 14 bases lay in between. CDR3 sequence reads: CASSPEGRTNSPLHF. The CDR3, as DNA: TGTGCCAGCAGTCCAGAGGGCAGAACTAATTCACCCCTCCACTTT.

This chain links TRBV28 with TRBJ1-3; TRBD1 agrees at 9 bases. Germline CDR1 and CDR2: MDHEN and SYDVKM. The CDR3 consists of 14 residues. V dropped 8 bases and J dropped 4; count of bases not matched to a gene: 6. The CDR3 sequence: CASFDRGRGNTIYF. Here the CDR3 DNA reads TGTGCCAGCTTCGACAGGGGGAGAGGAAACACCATATATTTT. Together with reference TRBV28 and TRBJ1-3, the CDR3 gives the full variable domain: DVKVTQSSRYLVKRTGEKVFLECVQDMDHENMFWYRQDPGLGLRLIYFSYDVKMKEKGDIPEGYSVSREKKERFSLILESASTNQTSMYLCASFDRGRGNTIYFGEGSWLTVV.

The V call is TRBV5-1, the J call TRBJ1-1; 9 bases align to TRBD1. V was clipped by 2 bases and J by 4 bases; unmatched bases: 9. The CDR3 covers 16 residues. CDR1 and CDR2 from the germline V gene are SGHRS and YFSETQ. The CDR3 protein is CASSFSVQGAGTEAFF. DNA for the CDR3: TGCGCCAGCAGCTTCTCAGTACAGGGGGCGGGCACTGAAGCTTTCTTT.

The chain links TRBV11-3 to TRBJ2-6, with D possibly matching TRBD2 (5 bases). The CDR3 has 17 amino acids. The ends were cut back, 5 bases at V and 3 bases at J, with 17 bases in the middle. Germline CDR1 reads SGHNT; CDR2 reads YENEEA. CDR3: CASSPRPEGDGANVLTF. The CDR3 DNA reads as TGTGCCAGCAGCCCAAGGCCTGAGGGCGATGGGGCCAACGTCCTGACTTTC.

V and J are TRBV6-1 and TRBJ1-4, with a weak D call TRBD1 (5 bases). Germline CDR1 MNHNS, CDR2 SASEGT. CDR3 length equals 15 residues. With 4 bases removed from V and 2 bases from J, the gap between germline ends came to 11 bases. The CDR3 here is CASSAVRQTNEKLFF. In DNA form, the CDR3 reads TGTGCCAGCAGTGCCGTGAGACAGACTAATGAAAAACTGTTTTTT.

This clone was seen more than once but under ten times. The chain links TRBV29-1 to TRBJ2-1; TRBD2 matches 8 bases. Germline V lookup: CDR1 SQVTM, CDR2 ANQGSEA. This CDR3 is built from 17 residues. V gave up 7 bases and J gave up 6 bases; unmatched junction bases: 20. The CDR3 DNA follows: TGCAGCGGCCGGGGGACTAAGATCGGGGGGGCCGTCAATGAGCAGTTCTTC. Translated, it gives CSGRGTKIGGAVNEQFF.

The rearrangement joins TRBV7-6 to TRBJ1-4; TRBD1 agrees at 9 bases. The CDR3 is 18 amino acids. V lost 4 bases and J lost 5; bases outside the gene matches: 14. Germline V gene sequence: CDR1 SGHVS, CDR2 FNYEAQ. The chain's CDR3 is CASSSVVGTGLGNEKLFF. CDR3 DNA: TGTGCCAGCAGCTCAGTAGTCGGGACAGGGCTCGGGAATGAAAAACTGTTTTTT.